The 23 T cell receptor beta chains below come from one sample, sequenced in a study of lymphopenia after photon versus proton radiotherapy (dated by TCRdb to between 2018 and 2021). Receptors were amplified or captured by the immunoSEQ multiplex PCR assay. The table comes from immuneACCESS by way of TCRdb, which keeps in-frame sequences with V and J called. Part of the clones is missing from these tables; in studies checked, under half for an unresolved V gene and the rest for unknown reasons. This sample holds about 60,000 clones; less than 85% were observed only once. The ten most abundant clones make up about 2% of the sample. The specimen comprised peripheral blood, sampled from a patient treated with proton-based radiotherapy. The origin of the receptors is a man aged 60 to 69 with pancreatic cancer.

The chain employs TRBV11-2 and TRBJ2-1; either TRBD1 or TRBD2 may fit D (5 bases each). V was pared by 7 bases and J by 10 bases, with 17 bases between. Germline CDR1 reads SGHAT; CDR2 reads FQNNGV. This CDR3 has 13 amino acids. CDR3 amino acids: CASTVGWGIEQFF. The CDR3 DNA reads as TGTGCCAGCACCGTTGGGTGGGGGATCGAGCAGTTCTTC.

The chain is built from TRBV5-1 and TRBJ1-2; the D is unclear. The CDR3 length is 13 residues. CDR1 SGHRS and CDR2 YFSETQ come from the germline V gene. The V end was cut by 6 bases, the J end by 7 bases, with 16 bases between. Here the CDR3 DNA reads TGCGCCAGCACCAAGGAAGGGCTAGGTGGCTACACCTTC. Protein product: CASTKEGLGGYTF.

V usage is TRBV28 and J usage is TRBJ1-6; perhaps TRBD1 as D (5 bases). The CDR3 consists of 15 residues. Germline V lookup: CDR1 MDHEN, CDR2 SYDVKM. V dropped 1 base and J dropped 9 bases, with 13 bases sitting between them. The DNA of the CDR3 is TGTGCCAGCAGTTTATACCGGGGCGGGAGTTCACCCCTCCACTTT. Amino acid sequence: CASSLYRGGSSPLHF.

The chain links TRBV27 to TRBJ2-5, with no clear D. Germline assignment: CDR1 MNHEY and CDR2 SMNVEV (reference sequence). This CDR3 spans 14 amino acids. The V gene lost 5 bases and the J gene lost 1 base, with 11 bases spanning the gap. The CDR3 region has the DNA TGTGCCAGCAGTCCGGTAGACTCCCAAGAGACCCAGTACTTC. Its protein product is CASSPVDSQETQYF.

This clone was recorded only once. CDR3 protein: CATTGTAFGEQFF. The CDR3 DNA reads TGTGCCACTACCGGGACCGCGTTTGGTGAGCAGTTCTTC. V usage is TRBV2 and J usage is TRBJ2-1, with D possibly called TRBD1 or TRBD2 (5 bases each). The CDR3 is made up of 13 amino acids. Deletions cut 10 bases from V and 9 bases from J, with 19 bases between. From germline, CDR1 is SNHLY and CDR2 FYNNEI.

This clone occurred a few times. The rearrangement links TRBV28 to TRBJ1-5; unclear D gene. Trimming took off 4 bases at V and 4 bases at J, with 5 bases between the two ends. The CDR3 extends over 12 amino acids. Germline CDR1 MDHEN, CDR2 SYDVKM. CDR3 amino acids: CASSSRNQPQHF. For the CDR3, the DNA is TGTGCCAGCAGTTCCCGTAATCAGCCCCAGCATTTT.

This rearrangement joins TRBV30 to TRBJ1-5; TRBD1 agrees at 8 bases. V gave up 2 bases and J gave up 6 bases; unmatched junction bases: 12. The CDR3 loop spans 16 amino acids. CDR1 GTSNPN and CDR2 SVGIG come from the germline V gene (reference sequence). CDR3 residues: CAWSRLGAGGGQPQHF. CDR3 DNA: TGTGCCTGGAGTCGCCTTGGGGCAGGGGGCGGTCAGCCCCAGCATTTT.

The gene calls are TRBV19 and TRBJ2-2; 10 bases agree with TRBD1. V lost 6 bases and J lost 7; bases outside the gene matches: 5. The CDR3 is made up of 14 amino acids. The germline V gene encodes CDR1 LNHDA and CDR2 SQIVND (reference sequence). The CDR3 region has the DNA TGTGCCAGTAGGGACAGGGGGAATGGCGGGGAGCTGTTTTTT. Its protein product is CASRDRGNGGELFF.

The rearrangement uses TRBV5-1 and TRBJ2-3; 8 bases are shared with TRBD2. The CDR3 length is 15 residues. V trimming: 2 bases; J trimming: 2 bases; junction bases outside the gene matches: 4. CDR1 is SGHRS and CDR2 is YFSETQ in the germline V gene. The CDR3 bases are TGCGCCAGCAGCTTTCTAGCGGGCCCCACAGATACGCAGTATTTT. It codes for CASSFLAGPTDTQYF.

This clone was found once. J is TRBJ1-5 and V is TRBV18; a possible D gene is TRBD1 (6 bases). The germline CDR1 and CDR2 sequences are KGHSH and LQKENI. Deletions cut 5 bases from V and 1 base from J, with 12 bases between. The CDR3 is made up of 15 amino acids. The CDR3 nucleotides read TGTGCCAGCTCAGGGACAATAACGAGCAATCAGCCCCAGCATTTT. Its translation is CASSGTITSNQPQHF.

The chain employs TRBV7-2 and TRBJ1-5; D is unclear. V was cut by 5 bases and J by 3 bases, with 14 bases left in between. This CDR3 has 15 amino acids. The germline V gene encodes CDR1 SGHTA and CDR2 FQGNSA. The CDR3 is CASSEKPWDNQPQHF. The DNA for the CDR3 is TGTGCCAGCAGCGAAAAACCCTGGGACAATCAGCCCCAGCATTTT. The full variable domain, in which reference TRBV7-2 and TRBJ1-5 provide the parts outside the CDR3, is GAGVSQSPSNKVTEKGKDVELRCDPISGHTALYWYRQSLGQGLEFLIYFQGNSAPDKSGLPSDRFSAERTGGSVSTLTIQRTQQEDSAVYLCASSEKPWDNQPQHFGDGTRLSIL.

V usage is TRBV11-3 and J usage is TRBJ2-2; D call uncertain. V shed 3 bases and J shed 5 bases, with 10 bases lying between them. The CDR3 totals 14 residues. Germline CDR1 and CDR2: SGHNT and YENEEA. The CDR3 nucleotides are TGTGCCAGCAGCTTCCAAGGATCAACCGGGGAGCTGTTTTTT. It encodes CASSFQGSTGELFF.

The rearrangement joins TRBV7-3 to TRBJ1-4; D might be TRBD1 (6 bases). CDR1 is SGHTA and CDR2 is FQGTGA in the germline V gene. This CDR3 contains 15 residues. V gave up 5 bases and J gave up 0 bases, with 10 bases separating them. CDR3 loop: CASSPRTATNEKLFF. As DNA, the CDR3 is TGTGCCAGCAGCCCCCGGACAGCAACTAATGAAAAACTGTTTTTT.

This clone was found a few times. The rearrangement links TRBV9 to TRBJ2-3, with TRBD1 matching over 9 bases. This CDR3 has 16 amino acids. V lost 4 bases and J lost 5; bases outside the gene matches: 11. Per germline, CDR1 SGDLS and CDR2 YYNGEE. CDR3 region: CASSKRQGGFGDTQYF. The CDR3, as DNA: TGTGCCAGCAGCAAACGACAGGGGGGGTTCGGAGATACGCAGTATTTT. Full variable domain (remainder filled in from reference TRBV9 and TRBJ2-3): DSGVTQTPKHLITATGQRVTLRCSPRSGDLSVYWYQQSLDQGLQFLIQYYNGEERAKGNILERFSAQQFPDLHSELNLSSLELGDSALYFCASSKRQGGFGDTQYFGPGTRLTVL.

The chain uses TRBV6-1 and TRBJ1-4; TRBD1 aligns across 8 bases. The CDR3 contains 14 residues. Looked up from germline, CDR1 is MNHNS and CDR2 is SASEGT. V lost 6 bases and J lost 7; bases outside the gene matches: 7. The CDR3 nucleotides are TGTGCCAGCAGCGGACAGGGCTTAGCTGAAAAACTGTTTTTT. This gives the protein CASSGQGLAEKLFF.

The J gene is TRBJ1-1, the V gene TRBV5-4; D might be TRBD1 (6 bases). The germline gives CDR1 SGHNT, CDR2 YYREEE (reference sequence). Trimming took 6 bases from V and 6 from J, leaving 12 bases between them. The CDR3 loop spans 12 amino acids. The CDR3 spells CASNVRGSEAFF. The CDR3 DNA reads as TGTGCCAGCAACGTCAGGGGCTCTGAAGCTTTCTTT.

For the CDR3, the DNA is TGTGCCAGCAGTGGACGGACAGGGGCCTCCTACGAGCAGTACTTC. This translates into CASSGRTGASYEQYF. The chain links TRBV6-5 to TRBJ2-7, with 9 bases matching TRBD1. This CDR3 contains 15 residues. Trimming took 5 bases from V and 0 from J; bases not matched to a gene: 5. Germline loops: CDR1 MNHEY, CDR2 SVGAGI.

The rearrangement joins TRBV7-9 to TRBJ2-7; D tentatively fits TRBD1 or TRBD2 (6 bases each). V gave up 5 bases and J gave up 7 bases, with 18 bases separating them. Germline V gene data show CDR1 as SEHNR and CDR2 as FQNEAQ (reference sequence). The CDR3 has 14 residues. The CDR3 DNA is TGTGCCAGCAGCCCAGGGACTCTTCAGGGGGAGCAGTACTTC. Translated, it gives CASSPGTLQGEQYF. The variable domain in full, with the rest retrieved from reference TRBV7-9 and TRBJ2-7, is DTGVSQNPRHKITKRGQNVTFRCDPISEHNRLYWYRQTLGQGPEFLTYFQNEAQLEKSRLLSDRFSAERPKGSFSTLEIQRTEQGDSAMYLCASSPGTLQGEQYFGPGTRLTVT.

The chain has TRBV10-3 and TRBJ1-4; D ambiguous. Germline V gene data show CDR1 as ENHRY and CDR2 as SYGVKD. This CDR3 has 17 residues. Trimming stripped 5 bases from V and 0 bases from J, with 16 bases between. Here the CDR3 reads CAISKGPSRSTNEKLFF. As DNA, the CDR3 is TGTGCCATCAGTAAGGGCCCATCACGATCAACTAATGAAAAACTGTTTTTT.

The chain links TRBV2 to TRBJ1-1, with TRBD1 matching over 9 bases. The V segment lost 8 bases and the J segment 1 base; nucleotides outside the gene matches: 8. The CDR3 is 15 residues long. The germline CDR1 and CDR2 sequences are SNHLY and FYNNEI. CDR3 DNA: TGTGCCAGCGTTACGAGGACAGGGGCGAACACTGAAGCTTTCTTT. Translated: CASVTRTGANTEAFF.

This chain links TRBV19 with TRBJ2-3; perhaps TRBD2 as D (6 bases). V was clipped by 6 bases and J by 2 bases, with 12 bases between them. The germline V gene encodes CDR1 LNHDA and CDR2 SQIVND (reference sequence). The CDR3 has 14 amino acids. This chain's CDR3 is CASRRDFITDTQYF. The DNA for the CDR3 is TGTGCCAGTAGACGGGACTTCATCACAGATACGCAGTATTTT.

The chain has TRBV7-2 and TRBJ2-5; the D gene could be TRBD1 or TRBD2 (6 bases each). CDR1 and CDR2 (germline): SGHTA, FQGNSA. This CDR3 region has 14 residues. Trimming shortened V by 4 bases and J by 5 bases, and 14 bases separated the two germline ends. The CDR3 nucleotides are TGTGCCAGCAGCTCCGACCTAGGGGGGGAGACCCAGTACTTC. Its translation is CASSSDLGGETQYF.

This chain connects TRBV28 to TRBJ2-6; no reliable D call. Germline V lookup: CDR1 MDHEN, CDR2 SYDVKM. Trimming stripped 3 bases from V and 0 bases from J, with 12 bases between. CDR3 length equals 17 residues. The CDR3 nucleotides read TGTGCCAGCAGTTTCTCCTATTGGGGCTCTGGGGCCAACGTCCTGACTTTC. Amino acids: CASSFSYWGSGANVLTF.